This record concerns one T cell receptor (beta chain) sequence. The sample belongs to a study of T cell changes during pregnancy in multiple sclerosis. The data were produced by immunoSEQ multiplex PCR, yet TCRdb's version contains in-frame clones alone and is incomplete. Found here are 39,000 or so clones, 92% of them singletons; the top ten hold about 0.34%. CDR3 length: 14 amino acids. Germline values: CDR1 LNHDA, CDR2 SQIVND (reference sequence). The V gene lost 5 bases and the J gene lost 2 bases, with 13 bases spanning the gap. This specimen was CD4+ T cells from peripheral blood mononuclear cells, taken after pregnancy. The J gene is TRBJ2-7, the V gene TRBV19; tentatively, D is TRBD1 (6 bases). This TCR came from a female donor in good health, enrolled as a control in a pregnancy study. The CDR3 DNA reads TGTGCCAGTAGTCTTGGACAGAGTACCTACGAGCAGTACTTC. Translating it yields CASSLGQSTYEQYF. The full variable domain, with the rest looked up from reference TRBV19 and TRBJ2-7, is DGGITQSPKYLFRKEGQNVTLSCEQNLNHDAMYWYRQDPGQGLRLIYYSQIVNDFQKGDIAEGYSVSREKKESFPLTVTSAQKNPTAFYLCASSLGQSTYEQYFGPGTRLTVT.